This TCR beta chain is drawn from a study of cytomegalovirus exposure and HLA in healthy donors. The PCR contained 60 Vbeta and 13 Jbeta primers. Data came from immunoSEQ multiplex PCR; TCRdb stores just in-frame clones and leaves some out. The repertoire holds roughly 150,000 clones, with less than 85% as singletons. This CDR3 has 15 amino acids. Losses at the gene ends were 3 bases for V and 5 bases for J; bases not matched to a gene: 6. Germline V lookup: CDR1 SGHAT, CDR2 FQNNGV. The genes are TRBV11-2 and TRBJ1-4, with 7 bases identical to TRBD1. This receptor was identified in a woman aged 55-70 years in good health and CMV-seropositive. The specimen was PBMCs. The CDR3 region has the DNA TGTGCCAGCAGCTTTTTTGGGACAGTGAATGAAAAACTGTTTTTT. Encoded protein: CASSFFGTVNEKLFF.